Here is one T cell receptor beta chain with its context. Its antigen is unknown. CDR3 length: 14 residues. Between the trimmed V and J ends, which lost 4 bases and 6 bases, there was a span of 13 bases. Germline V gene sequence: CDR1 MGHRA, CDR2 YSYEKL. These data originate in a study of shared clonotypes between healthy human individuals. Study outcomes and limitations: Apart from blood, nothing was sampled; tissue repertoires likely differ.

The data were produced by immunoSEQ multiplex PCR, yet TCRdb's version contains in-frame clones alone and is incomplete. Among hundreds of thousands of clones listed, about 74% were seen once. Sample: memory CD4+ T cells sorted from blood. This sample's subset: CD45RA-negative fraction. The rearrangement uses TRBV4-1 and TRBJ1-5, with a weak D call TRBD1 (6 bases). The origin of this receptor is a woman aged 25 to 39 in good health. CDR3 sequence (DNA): TGCGCCAGCAGCCCCAACCTGGGGGCTCAGCCCCAGCATTTT. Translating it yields CASSPNLGAQPQHF.